This T cell receptor beta chain is from a study of control samples from healthy donors and cancer patients. Sequencing used immunoSEQ multiplex PCR; TCRdb keeps in-frame clones, though not all of them. The sample records 150,000 or so clones, over 90% being singletons. In germline, CDR1 is MDHEN, CDR2 SYDVKM. The CDR3 loop spans 18 amino acids. V was pared by 7 bases and J by 2 bases, with 13 bases of the junction left unmatched. This TCR was sampled from a man aged 45-60 years in good health. The sequenced sample was blood. The genes are TRBV28 and TRBJ1-6; 8 bases align to TRBD1. CDR3 protein: CASTSPTGEGTYNSPLHF. The CDR3 DNA reads TGTGCCAGCACCTCCCCGACAGGGGAGGGGACCTATAATTCACCCCTCCACTTT.